These 21 T cell receptor beta chains were sequenced from one sample in a study of T cell responses to AZD1222 COVID-19 vaccine. Sequenced by immunoSEQ multiplex PCR; TCRdb stores in-frame clones only, minus some. The sample includes approximately 100,000 clones, roughly 87% of them seen just once. The sequenced sample was peripheral blood, obtained on day 0 of AZD1222 vaccination. These receptors came from an adult in good health.

The rearrangement uses TRBV1 and TRBJ2-7; no check of the table's D call, TRBD2, against the DNA was made. TRBV1 is classified as a pseudogene. CDR3 length equals 15 residues. The CDR3, as DNA: TGCACCCGGGAGTGGCTGACTAGCGGGAAGTACGAGCAGTACTTC. This encodes CTREWLTSGKYEQYF.

The J gene is TRBJ1-2, the V gene TRBV27; 7 nucleotides match TRBD1. CDR3 length: 15 residues. Unmatched junction bases numbered 12, after V lost 0 bases and J lost 11 bases. Germline V gives CDR1 MNHEY, CDR2 SMNVEV (reference sequence). CDR3: CASSLSRGSVRGYTF. The CDR3 DNA sequence: TGTGCCAGCAGTTTATCCCGGGGGTCCGTCAGGGGGTACACCTTC.

Comments on this clone: Sequence at one end of the junction differs from germline and may be a read error. The V call is TRBV3-1 (or the pseudogene TRBV3-2), the J call TRBJ1-2, with 7 nucleotides matching TRBD1. This CDR3 has 14 residues. Germline V gene sequence: CDR1 LGHDT, CDR2 YNNKEL (reference sequence). The CDR3 nucleotides are TGTGCCAGCAGCCAAGGGGACAGAGTATCTTCTACCTCCTTC. It codes for CASSQGDRVSSTSF.

The chain links TRBV19 to TRBJ1-3; maybe TRBD1 (5 bases). Germline V lookup: CDR1 LNHDA, CDR2 SQIVND (reference sequence). The CDR3 runs to 13 residues. V lost 7 bases to trimming and J lost 2 bases, with 9 bases between them. The CDR3 loop reads CASKTDPGNTIYF. CDR3 bases: TGTGCCAGTAAGACAGACCCTGGAAACACCATATATTTT.

In its sample, this clone was seen a few times. CDR3 loop: CATRPSGTGLYTF. As DNA, the CDR3 is TGTGCCACCAGGCCCTCCGGGACAGGTCTCTACACCTTC. V gene TRBV24-1 combines with J gene TRBJ1-2; 8 positions agree with TRBD1. Looked up from germline, CDR1 is KGHDR and CDR2 is SFDVKD. This CDR3 comprises 13 residues. The V segment lost 7 bases and the J segment 10 bases; nucleotides outside the gene matches: 10.

The J gene is TRBJ2-1, the V gene TRBV7-9; 12 bases agree with TRBD2. Germline V gives CDR1 SEHNR, CDR2 FQNEAQ (reference sequence). The CDR3 is made up of 17 amino acids. J was trimmed by 5 bases and V by 5 bases; bases with no gene match: 10. The CDR3 region has the DNA TGTGCCAGCAGCCCAGGGACTAGCGGGTCTAAGAACAATGAGCAGTTCTTC. Encoded protein: CASSPGTSGSKNNEQFF.

This chain joins TRBV12-3 or TRBV12-4 and TRBJ1-1, with TRBD1 as a possible D gene (6 bases). Trimming took off 3 bases at V and 6 bases at J, with 8 bases between the two ends. This CDR3 region has 12 residues. The CDR3 DNA reads TGTGCCAGCAGTTTCGGGGGCTCTGAAGCTTTCTTT. It encodes CASSFGGSEAFF.

The V and J genes are TRBV3-1 (or the pseudogene TRBV3-2) and TRBJ2-7; 10 bases are shared with TRBD2. V shed 1 base, J shed 3 bases, and the junction held 15 bases outside the gene matches. Germline-derived CDR1 and CDR2 are LGHDT and YNNKEL (reference sequence). This CDR3 contains 19 residues. CDR3 sequence (DNA): TGTGCCAGCAGCCAAGGTGACGGAGTTGTGGGACTAGCGCGCTACGAGCAGTACTTC. It codes for CASSQGDGVVGLARYEQYF.

The chain is built from TRBV24-1 and TRBJ1-5; weak D call: TRBD1 (6 bases). Per germline, CDR1 KGHDR and CDR2 SFDVKD. Deletions cut 1 base from V and 6 bases from J, with 9 bases between. The CDR3 is made up of 14 amino acids. CDR3 amino acids: CATSDFSGAQPQHF. CDR3 bases: TGTGCCACCAGTGATTTTTCGGGGGCTCAGCCCCAGCATTTT.

The V call is TRBV7-2, the J call TRBJ2-1, with TRBD2 matching 10 bases. The CDR3 has 18 residues. Unmatched junction bases numbered 18, after V lost 4 bases and J lost 9 bases. Germline V gene sequence: CDR1 SGHTA, CDR2 FQGNSA. CDR3 in amino acids: CASSSVGRRAGGLGEQFF. The CDR3 bases are TGTGCCAGCAGCTCCGTCGGCAGGCGAGCGGGAGGGCTCGGTGAGCAGTTCTTC. The entire variable domain, with the rest obtained from reference TRBV7-2 and TRBJ2-1, is as follows: GAGVSQSPSNKVTEKGKDVELRCDPISGHTALYWYRQSLGQGLEFLIYFQGNSAPDKSGLPSDRFSAERTGGSVSTLTIQRTQQEDSAVYLCASSSVGRRAGGLGEQFFGPGTRLTVL.

CDR3 protein: CASSQEAGGYTF. CDR3 in DNA: TGTGCCAGCAGCCAGGAAGCAGGGGGCTACACCTTC. The chain has TRBV5-6 and TRBJ1-2; TRBD1 might be the D (5 bases). V shed 4 bases and J shed 8 bases, with 12 bases lying between them. Germline V CDR1 and CDR2: SGHDT, YYEEEE. There are 12 residues in the CDR3. The whole variable domain, remainder taken from reference TRBV5-6 and TRBJ1-2, is DAGVTQSPTHLIKTRGQQVTLRCSPKSGHDTVSWYQQALGQGPQFIFQYYEEEERQRGNFPDRFSGHQFPNYSSELNVNALLLGDSALYLCASSQEAGGYTFGSGTRLTVV.

The J gene is TRBJ2-1, the V gene TRBV7-3, with D perhaps TRBD1 (5 bases). Germline V CDR1 and CDR2: SGHTA, FQGTGA. V lost 5 bases and J 2 bases, leaving 13 bases between the germline ends. The CDR3 has 15 residues. This chain's CDR3 is CASSPQGATYNEQFF. The CDR3 nucleotides read TGTGCCAGCAGCCCCCAAGGGGCGACCTACAATGAGCAGTTCTTC.

V usage is TRBV7-2 and J usage is TRBJ2-7; D unresolved. Trimming stripped 6 bases from V and 3 bases from J, with 9 bases between. The germline V gene encodes CDR1 SGHTA and CDR2 FQGNSA. The CDR3 runs 12 residues. As DNA, the CDR3 is TGTGCCAGCAGATCTGACGGCTACGAGCAGTACTTC. Translated: CASRSDGYEQYF.

This clone was seen a handful of times. Other DNA variants within this sample encode the same CDR3. The rearrangement uses TRBV5-1 and TRBJ2-2, with 7 bases matching TRBD1. Germline V CDR1 and CDR2: SGHRS, YFSETQ. CDR3 length: 13 residues. V lost 4 bases and J lost 5; bases outside the gene matches: 2. The CDR3 DNA follows: TGCGCCAGCAGCCTACAGGGGACCGGGGAGCTGTTTTTT. The encoded protein is CASSLQGTGELFF.

CDR3 protein: CASSNGFNYGYTF. The CDR3 DNA is TGTGCCAGTAGTAACGGGTTTAACTATGGCTACACCTTC. The V and J genes are TRBV19 and TRBJ1-2; D unresolved. The V end was cut by 4 bases, the J end by 1 base, with 7 bases between. The CDR3 sequence is 13 residues long. Germline values: CDR1 LNHDA, CDR2 SQIVND (reference sequence).

The chain recombines TRBV3-1 (or the pseudogene TRBV3-2) with TRBJ1-2; TRBD1 might be the D (6 bases). Germline CDR1 and CDR2: LGHDT and YNNKEL (reference sequence). The length of the CDR3 is 16 residues. V gave up 1 base and J gave up 3 bases, with 15 bases separating them. CDR3 sequence reads: CASSQGSTGGYYGYTF. CDR3 in DNA: TGTGCCAGCAGCCAAGGTTCCACTGGGGGCTACTATGGCTACACCTTC.

The V gene is TRBV6-5, the J gene TRBJ2-7; 10 nucleotides align to TRBD2. This CDR3 is 15 amino acids long. Germline V lookup: CDR1 MNHEY, CDR2 SVGAGI. The V and J ends lost 6 bases and 2 bases, in that order; junction bases with no gene match: 7. For the CDR3, the DNA is TGTGCCAGCAGATCCCTAGCGGGAGATACCTACGAGCAGTACTTC. Residues: CASRSLAGDTYEQYF.

The chain employs TRBV5-4 and TRBJ1-4; D is unresolved. V lost 2 bases, J lost 8 bases, and 13 bases lay in between. Germline V gene data show CDR1 as SGHNT and CDR2 as YYREEE (reference sequence). There are 14 residues in the CDR3. The CDR3 loop is CASSFGGVEEKLFF. For the CDR3, the DNA is TGTGCCAGCAGCTTCGGTGGGGTAGAGGAAAAACTGTTTTTT.

The chain has TRBV19 and TRBJ1-1, with D perhaps TRBD1 (5 bases). Between the trimmed V and J ends, which lost 7 bases and 3 bases, there was a span of 15 bases. CDR1 and CDR2 from the germline V gene are LNHDA and SQIVND (reference sequence). The CDR3 has 14 residues. Here the CDR3 DNA reads TGTGCCAGTAATCAACAGGACCCGGACACTGAAGCTTTCTTT. Amino acids: CASNQQDPDTEAFF. Variable domain in full (rest from reference TRBV19 and TRBJ1-1): DGGITQSPKYLFRKEGQNVTLSCEQNLNHDAMYWYRQDPGQGLRLIYYSQIVNDFQKGDIAEGYSVSREKKESFPLTVTSAQKNPTAFYLCASNQQDPDTEAFFGQGTRLTVV.

The V and J genes are TRBV6-5 and TRBJ2-3, with 8 bases lining up with TRBD2. The trim removed 9 bases at V and 0 bases at J, leaving 8 bases unmatched. This CDR3 region has 15 residues. Germline V CDR1 and CDR2: MNHEY, SVGAGI. The DNA for the CDR3 is TGTGCCAGTCTAGCGGGCCAAGCTAGCACAGATACGCAGTATTTT. Protein sequence: CASLAGQASTDTQYF.

In this sample, this clone turned up once. J is TRBJ1-2 and V is TRBV28, with unresolved D. The germline V gene has CDR1 MDHEN and CDR2 SYDVKM. The CDR3 spans 11 residues. The germline V and J ends were trimmed by 10 bases and 7 bases, with 13 bases remaining between them. Written as DNA, the CDR3 is TGTGCCACGGTCAAGGGAAGTGGCTACACCTTC. Its translation is CATVKGSGYTF.